The 5 T cell receptor beta chains below were found in one sample sequenced in a study of regulatory and conventional T cells in RAG deficiency. Genomic DNA came from blood regulatory T cells gated CD4+ CD25-high CD127-low. Repertoires were generated with immunoSEQ multiplex PCR, while TCRdb's copy carries only in-frame clones and drops some. Here the sample spans approximately 10,000 clones, approximately 94% being singletons. The same data also contributed to another study, on regulatory T cells. That study reports: Primers: 52 TRBV forward and 13 TRBJ reverse.

The sample taken for sequencing was CD127- CD25+ CD4+ Tregs sorted from blood. The receptors come from a human donor in good health.

The chain has TRBV29-1 and TRBJ2-7, with 9 positions matching TRBD2. Germline CDR1 is SQVTM and CDR2 is ANQGSEA. The V and J ends lost 7 bases and 4 bases, in that order; junction bases with no gene match: 17. CDR3 length equals 16 residues. CDR3 in amino acids: CSAQDSVTSGPYEQYF. CDR3 nucleotides: TGCAGCGCCCAGGACAGTGTGACTAGCGGACCGTACGAGCAGTACTTC.

This clone was seen a single time. The chain combines TRBV4-2 with TRBJ2-5; 9 nucleotides match TRBD2. J lost 5 bases, V lost 0 bases, and 16 bases had no gene match. Germline loops: CDR1 LGHNA, CDR2 YNFKEQ. The CDR3 runs to 19 residues. CDR3 loop: CASSQDGLGAGGSQETQYF. CDR3 DNA: TGTGCCAGCAGCCAAGATGGGCTCGGAGCGGGGGGCTCCCAGGAGACCCAGTACTTC.

V gene TRBV7-9 combines with J gene TRBJ2-3; a possible D gene is TRBD2 (5 bases). The CDR3 extends over 13 amino acids. V shed 5 bases and J shed 4 bases, with 10 bases lying between them. In germline, CDR1 is SEHNR, CDR2 FQNEAQ (reference sequence). The CDR3 loop is CASSVPGSDTQYF. The CDR3 DNA follows: TGTGCCAGCAGCGTACCGGGATCAGATACGCAGTATTTT.

The chain couples TRBV5-1 to TRBJ2-1; D perhaps matches TRBD2 (5 bases). The CDR3 has 15 amino acids. The germline V and J ends were trimmed by 4 bases and 4 bases, with 15 bases remaining between them. Per germline, CDR1 SGHRS and CDR2 YFSETQ. This chain's CDR3 is CASSPIRGDYNEQFF. CDR3 in DNA: TGCGCCAGCAGCCCCATCCGGGGTGATTACAATGAGCAGTTCTTC.

The V call is TRBV18, the J call TRBJ2-1; TRBD1 agrees at 8 bases. The ends lost 5 bases at V and 7 bases at J; junction bases unmatched: 7. Germline-derived CDR1 and CDR2 are KGHSH and LQKENI. The CDR3 spans 14 residues. CDR3 coding DNA: TGTGCCAGCTCATCAGGGGGCCGGGGGAATGAGCAGTTCTTC. Amino acid sequence: CASSSGGRGNEQFF.